The 7 T cell receptor beta chains given below trace back to one sample, sequenced in a study of cytomegalovirus exposure and HLA in healthy donors. The PCR employed 60 Vbeta primers together with 13 Jbeta primers. Some clones are missing from TCRdb's copy, which holds only in-frame ones; the method was immunoSEQ multiplex PCR. The sample lists around 150,000 clones; roughly 73% were seen once. The sample consisted of PBMCs. The receptors originated from a male donor in good health and CMV-seronegative.

The chain joins TRBV5-5 to TRBJ2-7; TRBD1 agrees at 9 bases. Germline lookup yields CDR1 SGHKS and CDR2 YYEKEE (reference sequence). This CDR3 has 14 residues. V lost 2 bases to trimming and J lost 2 bases; unmatched junction nucleotides: 2. CDR3 protein: CASSFGTGPYEQYF. CDR3 coding DNA: TGTGCCAGCAGCTTCGGGACAGGGCCCTACGAGCAGTACTTC.

The chain links TRBV29-1 to TRBJ2-5; the D is unclear. Germline CDR1 SQVTM, CDR2 ANQGSEA. The CDR3 is 11 amino acids. Trimming took off 8 bases at V and 1 base at J, with 8 bases between the two ends. CDR3 sequence (DNA): TGCAGCTTGGGCCTCCAAGAGACCCAGTACTTC. Its translation is CSLGLQETQYF.

The gene calls are TRBV18 and TRBJ2-7, with D possibly matching TRBD1 (7 bases). V lost 4 bases and J 6 bases, leaving 16 bases between the germline ends. The CDR3 is made up of 14 amino acids. Germline CDR1 and CDR2: KGHSH and LQKENI. The CDR3 DNA follows: TGTGCCAGCTCACGGAGGGACAGATCGGGCGAGCAGTACTTC. This sequence encodes CASSRRDRSGEQYF.

This clone was counted between two and nine times. The chain employs TRBV19 and TRBJ1-4; D is uncertain. V dropped 2 bases and J dropped 4 bases, with 8 bases sitting between them. Germline loops: CDR1 LNHDA, CDR2 SQIVND (reference sequence). There are 14 residues in the CDR3. The CDR3 nucleotides are TGTGCCAGTAGTATACGTTCGGTTAATGAAAAACTGTTTTTT. It yields the protein CASSIRSVNEKLFF.

This clone has only a few counts. The CDR3 sequence is CASSAGTAANTGELFF. CDR3 nucleotide sequence: TGCGCCAGCAGTGCCGGGACAGCCGCGAACACCGGGGAGCTGTTTTTT. The J gene is TRBJ2-2, the V gene TRBV10-1, with 7 bases fitting TRBD1. V gave up 4 bases and J gave up 0 bases; unmatched junction bases: 5. CDR3 length equals 16 residues. CDR1 and CDR2 from the germline V gene are WNHNN and SYGVQD (reference sequence).

This clone was seen more than once but under ten times. CDR3 sequence: CASSQETDRVYSPLHF. The CDR3 DNA follows: TGCGCCAGCAGCCAAGAAACGGACAGGGTATACTCACCCCTCCACTTT. V and J are TRBV4-3 and TRBJ1-6, with 8 nucleotides matching TRBD1. The trim removed 0 bases at V and 10 bases at J, leaving 8 bases unmatched. CDR3 length: 16 amino acids. The V gene's germline CDR1 is LGHNA and CDR2 YSLEER.

This rearrangement joins TRBV5-6 to TRBJ2-3; D may be TRBD2 (5 bases). V lost 1 base to trimming and J lost 4 bases, with 7 bases between them. Per the germline V gene, CDR1 is SGHDT and CDR2 is YYEEEE. This CDR3 spans 13 amino acids. The CDR3 protein is CASSLKGADTQYF. The CDR3, as DNA: TGTGCCAGCAGCTTGAAGGGAGCAGATACGCAGTATTTT.